This is a list of T cell receptor beta chains from one sample in a study of T-cell memory formation after mild COVID-19. TCRdb re-called the 5' RACE reads with MiXCR, one entry per CDR3 protein. This table holds around 320,000 distinct CDR3 sequences, 15% to 20% found once. The sequencing input was PBMCs or a T cell subset sorted from them (not recorded which). The receptors derive from a man aged 18 to 30 who had mild COVID-19 (a few samples of this study predate the infection). Cell type and time point are not known. CDR3s include the opening cysteine and the closing phenylalanine or tryptophan. Each record gives: V gene, D gene, clone size, J gene, CDR3 DNA, CDR3 protein. D genes are given only for firm matches. For some rows the clone size is stated as once, few or many, or as a class when expanded; others skip it.

V: TRBV7-9; D: TRBD1; size: few; J: TRBJ1-1; DNA: TGTGCCAGCAGCTTGGACAGGGGGAATCGGTACACTGAAGCTTTCTTT; CDR3: CASSLDRGNRYTEAFF
V: TRBV10-3; D: -; size: -; J: TRBJ2-3; DNA: TGTGCCACGGGACTTCCGGGCACAGATACGCAGTATTTT; CDR3: CATGLPGTDTQYF
V: TRBV27; D: -; size: -; J: TRBJ2-1; DNA: TGTGCCAGCAGTTTGTTGGGGAACAATGAGCAGTTCTTC; CDR3: CASSLLGNNEQFF
V: TRBV7-8; D: TRBD1; size: -; J: TRBJ2-7; DNA: TGTGCCAGCAGCACACCAGGCGCCAGGGGGCCCCCCTACGAGCAGTACTTC; CDR3: CASSTPGARGPPYEQYF
V: TRBV5-1; D: -; size: many; J: TRBJ1-2; DNA: TGCGCCAGCAGCTTGGGGGGGCGAGACTACACCTTC; CDR3: CASSLGGRDYTF
V: TRBV12-3/TRBV12-4; D: TRBD2; size: -; J: TRBJ2-3; DNA: TGTGCCAGCAGTGAAGCGGGGGTGGGCACAGATAAGCAGTATTTT; CDR3: CASSEAGVGTDKQYF
V: TRBV7-2; D: -; size: few; J: TRBJ1-2; DNA: TGTGCCAGCAGCTACCCGGGGTTTGGCTACACCTTC; CDR3: CASSYPGFGYTF
V: TRBV13; D: -; size: -; J: TRBJ1-6; DNA: TGTGCCAGCAGCTTATATTCGTGGGAGAAAGGTAATTCACCCCTCCACTTT; CDR3: CASSLYSWEKGNSPLHF
V: TRBV7-2; D: TRBD1; size: -; J: TRBJ2-7; DNA: TGTGCCAGCAGCTTATCCGGGACAGGGCTACGCGAGCAGTACTTC; CDR3: CASSLSGTGLREQYF
V: TRBV7-2; D: -; size: few; J: TRBJ2-6; DNA: TGTGCCAGCAGCTGGGCCGGCTCTGGGGCCAACGTCCTGACTTTC; CDR3: CASSWAGSGANVLTF
V: TRBV9; D: TRBD1; size: -; J: TRBJ1-2; DNA: TGTGCCAGCAGCGCAGAGGACAGGACTAACTATGGCTACACCTTC; CDR3: CASSAEDRTNYGYTF
V: TRBV5-1; D: -; size: few; J: TRBJ1-5; DNA: TGCGCCAGCAGCCCGGTAGGGGATACTCAGCCCCAGCATTTT; CDR3: CASSPVGDTQPQHF
V: TRBV5-1; D: TRBD1; size: few; J: TRBJ2-5; DNA: TGCGCCAGCAGCTGGGGGGACAGGGATCAAGAGACCCAGTACTTC; CDR3: CASSWGDRDQETQYF
V: TRBV28; D: -; size: few; J: TRBJ1-6; DNA: TGTGCCAGCAGCCCATACAGGACAGCCTATAATTCACCCCTCCACTTT; CDR3: CASSPYRTAYNSPLHF
V: TRBV27; D: TRBD2; size: -; J: TRBJ2-1; DNA: TGTGCCAGCAGTTCACTAGCGGGGGGGCCTAAGAGTGATGAGCAGTTCTTC; CDR3: CASSSLAGGPKSDEQFF
V: TRBV6-5; D: -; size: few; J: TRBJ2-5; DNA: TGTGCCAGCGGCCCCCGACAAGAGACCCAGTACTTC; CDR3: CASGPRQETQYF
V: TRBV25-1; D: -; size: once; J: TRBJ1-5; DNA: TGTGCCAGCAGTGAATGGGATGGGGATCAGCCCCAGCATTTT; CDR3: CASSEWDGDQPQHF
V: TRBV20-1; D: TRBD1; size: -; J: TRBJ1-5; DNA: TGCAGTGCACCTAACAGGGGGGGTCAGCCCCAGCATTTT; CDR3: CSAPNRGGQPQHF
V: TRBV18; D: -; size: -; J: TRBJ2-5; DNA: TGTGCCAGCTCACCAGTGAGGGGGGCTCCTGGGGAGACCCAGTACTTC; CDR3: CASSPVRGAPGETQYF
V: TRBV5-1; D: -; size: many; J: TRBJ1-3; DNA: TGCGCCAGCAGCCCGGACAGCTCTGGAAACACCATATATTTT; CDR3: CASSPDSSGNTIYF
V: TRBV29-1; D: -; size: -; J: TRBJ2-7; DNA: TGCAGCGTTGGAAGGGACTTAAACTACGAGCAGTACTTC; CDR3: CSVGRDLNYEQYF
V: TRBV6-2/TRBV6-3; D: -; size: -; J: TRBJ2-3; DNA: TGTGCCAGCAGTGCCGTTTACACAGATACGCAGTATTTT; CDR3: CASSAVYTDTQYF
V: TRBV4-3; D: -; size: -; J: TRBJ2-1; DNA: TGCGCCAGCAGCCAGGGGACTTCCATTGAGCAGTTCTTC; CDR3: CASSQGTSIEQFF
V: TRBV12-3/TRBV12-4; D: TRBD2; size: -; J: TRBJ2-2; DNA: TGTGCCAGCAGTTCCTCCGGGACTAGCGGGGGGGGCACCGGGGAGCTGTTTTTT; CDR3: CASSSSGTSGGGTGELFF
V: TRBV4-1; D: TRBD2; size: -; J: TRBJ2-3; DNA: TGCGCCAGCAGCCCCAGGACTAGCGGGGACTCTAGCACAGATACGCAGTATTTT; CDR3: CASSPRTSGDSSTDTQYF
V: TRBV7-2; D: TRBD2; size: -; J: TRBJ2-3; DNA: TGTGCCAGCAGCTTGAATCTAGCGGCCGTGGATACGCAGTATTTT; CDR3: CASSLNLAAVDTQYF
V: TRBV7-9; D: TRBD1; size: few; J: TRBJ2-7; DNA: TGTGCCAGCAGCGCCGACAGGGTCGAGCAGTACTTC; CDR3: CASSADRVEQYF
V: TRBV9; D: TRBD2; size: once; J: TRBJ2-3; DNA: TGTGCCAGCAGCGTAAGGACTAGTGGGACAGATACGCAGTATTTT; CDR3: CASSVRTSGTDTQYF
V: TRBV29-1; D: -; size: -; J: TRBJ2-3; DNA: TGCAGCGTTGATAATGGATACGATACGCAGTATTTT; CDR3: CSVDNGYDTQYF
V: TRBV7-8; D: -; size: few; J: TRBJ1-5; DNA: TGTGCCAGCAGCCCCAGGACATGGGGCAATCAGCCCCAGCATTTT; CDR3: CASSPRTWGNQPQHF
V: TRBV6-5; D: -; size: -; J: TRBJ1-2; DNA: TGTGCCAGCAGTTACGCGTACAGTAACTATGGCTACACCTTC; CDR3: CASSYAYSNYGYTF
V: TRBV21-1; D: -; size: -; J: TRBJ1-1; DNA: TGTGCCAGCAGCAAACAGGATCCGGGGCGGATTTGGTACACTGAAGCTTTCTTT; CDR3: CASSKQDPGRIWYTEAFF
V: TRBV7-9; D: -; size: -; J: TRBJ2-1; DNA: TGTGCCAGCAGCCTCGGTCATTACAATGAGCAGTTCTTC; CDR3: CASSLGHYNEQFF
V: TRBV7-2; D: -; size: -; J: TRBJ1-2; DNA: TGTGCCAGCAGCTTAGAGGGAGGAACCAACTATGGCTACACCTTC; CDR3: CASSLEGGTNYGYTF
V: TRBV7-2; D: -; size: few; J: TRBJ1-4; DNA: TGTGCCAGCAGCGATAGAAGGATTTCAACAACTAATGAAAAACTGTTTTTT; CDR3: CASSDRRISTTNEKLFF
V: TRBV27; D: -; size: -; J: TRBJ1-1; DNA: TGTGCCAGCAGTTTACAGCAGGGGATTCAGAACACTGAAGCTTTCTTT; CDR3: CASSLQQGIQNTEAFF
V: TRBV9; D: -; size: -; J: TRBJ1-1; DNA: TGTGCCAGCGCCGAGGGTGGGAACACTGAAGCTTTCTTT; CDR3: CASAEGGNTEAFF
V: TRBV12-3/TRBV12-4; D: TRBD1; size: -; J: TRBJ2-2; DNA: TGTGCCAGCAGTTTTCACAGGGGGCGCTTAAAGCCCGGGGAGCTGTTTTTT; CDR3: CASSFHRGRLKPGELFF
V: TRBV4-2; D: -; size: -; J: TRBJ1-2; DNA: TGTGCCAGCAGCCATTTCACAGGGTATGGCTACACCTTC; CDR3: CASSHFTGYGYTF
V: TRBV5-1; D: -; size: -; J: TRBJ1-2; DNA: TGCGCCAGCAGCTTCGGAGGGACGGCGAACTATGGCTACACCTTC; CDR3: CASSFGGTANYGYTF
V: TRBV20-1; D: -; size: few; J: TRBJ1-5; DNA: TGCAGTGCTCGGGAATCTCCTCAGCCCCAGCATTTT; CDR3: CSARESPQPQHF
V: TRBV6-5; D: TRBD1; size: -; J: TRBJ1-1; DNA: TGTGCCAGCAGCTTGGACAGGGGGGACACTGAAGCTTTCTTT; CDR3: CASSLDRGDTEAFF
V: TRBV4-3; D: TRBD1; size: -; J: TRBJ2-3; DNA: TGCGCCAGCAGCCACCTGGACAGGGGGCCCACAGATACGCAGTATTTT; CDR3: CASSHLDRGPTDTQYF
V: TRBV5-1; D: TRBD1; size: -; J: TRBJ1-4; DNA: TGCGCCAGCAGCTCGGGACAGGGTTTTGAAAAACTGTTTTTT; CDR3: CASSSGQGFEKLFF
V: TRBV24-1; D: -; size: few; J: TRBJ2-3; DNA: TGTGCCACCAGTCAGTCAGGTCCCGCAGATACGCAGTATTTT; CDR3: CATSQSGPADTQYF
V: TRBV11-2; D: -; size: -; J: TRBJ2-5; DNA: TGTGCCAGCAGCTCACCTGGGGGGAGAGGAGAGACCCAGTACTTC; CDR3: CASSSPGGRGETQYF
V: TRBV14; D: -; size: -; J: TRBJ1-2; DNA: TGTGCCAGCAGCCAAGAAAGGGGAACCTATGGCTACACCTTC; CDR3: CASSQERGTYGYTF
V: TRBV4-3; D: TRBD1; size: -; J: TRBJ1-5; DNA: TGCGCCAGCAGCCCAGGGGGGCATCAGCCCCAGCATTTT; CDR3: CASSPGGHQPQHF
V: TRBV11-2; D: TRBD1; size: -; J: TRBJ1-5; DNA: TGTGCCAGCAGCGGGTCGGACAGGGTCTCGAATCAGCCCCAGCATTTT; CDR3: CASSGSDRVSNQPQHF
V: TRBV10-3; D: -; size: few; J: TRBJ2-1; DNA: TGTGCCATCAGTGCCGACAGGATTATGGACAATGAGCAGTTCTTC; CDR3: CAISADRIMDNEQFF
V: TRBV9; D: TRBD2; size: -; J: TRBJ2-1; DNA: TGTGCCAGCAGCGTAGCCGGGACTAGCGGCTTGAATGAGCAGTTCTTC; CDR3: CASSVAGTSGLNEQFF
V: TRBV4-2; D: -; size: few; J: TRBJ2-5; DNA: TGTGCCAGCAGCCAAGAAGTAACGGACTACACTACCCGGGAGACCCAGTACTTC; CDR3: CASSQEVTDYTTRETQYF
V: TRBV7-2; D: -; size: -; J: TRBJ2-2; DNA: TGTGCCAGCAGCTTAGGGCAGGGGTGGTCCGGGGAGCTGTTTTTT; CDR3: CASSLGQGWSGELFF